This TCR beta chain was recovered during a study of blood T cells in healthy people across ages. No fewer than 5.5 micrograms of total RNA were isolated from every sample. The CDR3 totals 14 residues. CDR1 and CDR2 from the germline V gene are SGHDN and FVKESK. Trimming shortened V by 4 bases and J by 4 bases, and 11 bases separated the two germline ends. Using a J-beta primer mix together with a sample-barcoded 5' primer, a second PCR was run for roughly 7 to 12 cycles. One entry per CDR3 protein, called by TCRdb with MiXCR from the 5' RACE reads. The profile covers about 1 million distinct CDR3 sequences, with around 25% appearing a single time and 0.75% taken by the ten largest. This sample was shared with a second study, whose subject was T cells of mothers and their children. That work states: The M1S primer of the second PCR added sample barcodes and 2-4 random nucleotides. No persistent microchimeric T cell clones were detected at around 97 clones per million clonotypes sensitivity.

The chain recombines TRBV14 with TRBJ1-3; D not certain. Specimen: blood. The TCR was taken from a girl aged 2 to 10 in good health. The CDR3 region is CASSPIMGGNTIYF. The DNA of the CDR3 is TGTGCCAGCAGCCCTATCATGGGCGGAAACACCATATATTTT.